Below, 20 T cell receptor beta chains from the same sample are listed, as sequenced in a study of cytomegalovirus exposure and HLA in healthy donors (dated by TCRdb to 2016 to 2017). Libraries were built with the immunoSEQ multiplex PCR assay. A mixture of 60 forward primers for TCR Vbeta segments and 13 reverse primers for TCR Jbeta segments was used in the multiplex PCR. This is the immuneACCESS table as TCRdb keeps it, with only in-frame sequences that have V and J called. A part of the clones is gone; compared with another copy, unresolved V genes explain less than half, and the rest is unexplained. For this sample there are 150,000 to 200,000 clones; 79% appear just once. Roughly 1.9% of the sample is taken by the ten largest. The sequenced sample was PBMCs. Receptors were obtained from a man aged 35 to 55 in good health and CMV-seronegative.

V is TRBV6-1 and J is TRBJ2-2; possibly TRBD2 for D (5 bases). Between the trimmed V and J ends, which lost 7 bases and 4 bases, there was a span of 10 bases. The CDR3 length is 13 residues. Germline loops: CDR1 MNHNS, CDR2 SASEGT. The DNA of the CDR3 is TGTGCCAGCACGGGGTCGGGCACCGGGGAGCTGTTTTTT. Its protein is CASTGSGTGELFF.

CDR3 amino acids: CASSLDRVSTDTQYF. The CDR3 DNA follows: TGTGCCAGCAGCTTGGACCGGGTCAGCACAGATACGCAGTATTTT. The genes are TRBV5-4 and TRBJ2-3, with D unresolved. The CDR3 totals 15 residues. Deletions cut 0 bases from V and 0 bases from J, with 8 bases between. Germline V gene lookup returns CDR1 SGHNT and CDR2 YYREEE (reference sequence).

Notes on this clone: One junction end does not reproduce the germline sequence, and a read error may be involved. The DNA for the CDR3 is TGTGCCAGCAGCCCCCCCGCAGGTTCTACTGGGGCCAACGGCCTGACTTTC. This codes for CASSPPAGSTGANGLTF. The chain couples TRBV5-4 to TRBJ2-6, with a weak D call TRBD1 (5 bases). Germline CDR1 SGHNT, CDR2 YYREEE (reference sequence). This CDR3 is 17 amino acids long.

The chain combines TRBV29-1 with TRBJ1-1, with 7 bases lining up with TRBD1. Germline-derived CDR1 and CDR2 are SQVTM and ANQGSEA. The CDR3 consists of 14 residues. Trimming took 4 bases from V and 0 from J; bases not matched to a gene: 5. The CDR3 DNA sequence: TGCAGCGTTGCGGGCAGGGGGGTGAACACTGAAGCTTTCTTT. Residues: CSVAGRGVNTEAFF.

The chain employs TRBV5-4 and TRBJ2-5; weak D call: TRBD1 (7 bases). Germline loops: CDR1 SGHNT, CDR2 YYREEE (reference sequence). The germline V and J ends were trimmed by 1 base and 5 bases, with 9 bases remaining between them. The CDR3 is 13 residues long. CDR3 nucleotide sequence: TGTGCCAGCAGCTTGTCAGGGGGGGAGACCCAGTACTTC. The encoded protein is CASSLSGGETQYF. The variable domain in full, completed from reference TRBV5-4 and TRBJ2-5, reads ETGVTQSPTHLIKTRGQQVTLRCSSQSGHNTVSWYQQALGQGPQFIFQYYREEENGRGNFPPRFSGLQFPNYSSELNVNALELDDSALYLCASSLSGGETQYFGPGTRLLVL.

CDR3 sequence reads: CASSTGLVYGYTF. The CDR3 DNA follows: TGTGCCAGCAGTACAGGGTTGGTCTATGGCTACACCTTC. This sequence joins TRBV6-6 and TRBJ1-2; a weak D match, TRBD1 (6 bases). Trimming removed 5 bases from V and 4 bases from J, with 11 bases in between. Looked up from germline, CDR1 is MNHNY and CDR2 is SVGAGI (reference sequence). The CDR3 length is 13 residues.

The J gene is TRBJ2-7, the V gene TRBV30; tentatively, D is TRBD1 (5 bases). This CDR3 spans 13 amino acids. Deletions cut 2 bases from V and 12 bases from J, with 20 bases between. Germline CDR1 is GTSNPN and CDR2 is SVGIG (reference sequence). In DNA form, the CDR3 reads TGTGCCTGGAGTCCATCCGACAGATCCTCTGGGTACTTC. Translated, it gives CAWSPSDRSSGYF.

V usage is TRBV6-6 and J usage is TRBJ1-5; 8 nucleotides line up with TRBD1. In germline, CDR1 is MNHNY, CDR2 SVGAGI (reference sequence). This CDR3 comprises 16 residues. Trimming cost V 5 bases and J 6 bases; bases outside gene matches: 12. CDR3 coding DNA: TGTGCCAGCAGTCCGTCTTGGGGACAGGAAGGTCAGCCCCAGCATTTT. Encoded protein: CASSPSWGQEGQPQHF.

This clone was observed a few times. V is TRBV5-1 and J is TRBJ2-5; TRBD1 agrees at 7 bases. The germline V gene encodes CDR1 SGHRS and CDR2 YFSETQ. V lost 3 bases to trimming and J lost 0 bases; unmatched junction nucleotides: 2. The CDR3 is made up of 14 amino acids. The CDR3 spells CASSSGQYQETQYF. As DNA, the CDR3 is TGCGCCAGCAGCTCGGGACAGTACCAAGAGACCCAGTACTTC.

The count of this clone is one. Relative to the germline gene, one junction end is altered; a read error may explain this. CDR3 DNA sequence: TGTGCCAGCAGGCAAGGTCCAGCCAAAAACAGTCAGTACTTC. It specifies CASRQGPAKNSQYF. The J gene is TRBJ2-4, the V gene TRBV28; D not resolved. The V gene's germline CDR1 is MDHEN and CDR2 SYDVKM. The CDR3 runs 14 residues. The entire variable domain, with the rest obtained from reference TRBV28 and TRBJ2-4, is as follows: DVKVTQSSRYLVKRTGEKVFLECVQDMDHENMFWYRQDPGLGLRLIYFSYDVKMKEKGDIPEGYSVSREKKERFSLILESASTNQTSMYLCASRQGPAKNSQYFGAGTRLSVL.

The rearrangement links TRBV27 to TRBJ2-3, with a tentative D call TRBD2 (5 bases). This CDR3 spans 15 amino acids. The V and J ends lost 4 bases and 2 bases respectively, with 13 bases between them. The germline gives CDR1 MNHEY, CDR2 SMNVEV (reference sequence). The CDR3 protein is CASSSLGDYTDTQYF. For the CDR3, the DNA is TGTGCCAGCAGTTCCCTCGGGGATTACACAGATACGCAGTATTTT.

The chain joins TRBV27 to TRBJ2-7; tentative D call: TRBD1 (6 bases). Looked up from germline, CDR1 is MNHEY and CDR2 is SMNVEV (reference sequence). The CDR3 length is 13 residues. Trimming cost V 8 bases and J 3 bases, with 14 bases left between them. This chain's CDR3 is CASGMDRYYEQYF. CDR3 coding DNA: TGTGCCAGCGGGATGGACAGATACTACGAGCAGTACTTC.

The genes are TRBV5-1 and TRBJ2-1; TRBD2 agrees at 10 bases. After removal of 4 bases from V and 6 bases from J, the junction contained 10 bases not matched to a gene. The CDR3 covers 16 residues. Germline loops: CDR1 SGHRS, CDR2 YFSETQ. The CDR3 loop reads CASSGWESGRANEQFF. In DNA, the CDR3 is TGCGCCAGCAGCGGCTGGGAGAGCGGGAGGGCCAATGAGCAGTTCTTC.

V is TRBV5-4 and J is TRBJ2-3; 10 bases are shared with TRBD2. The CDR3 has 16 amino acids. Germline CDR1 SGHNT, CDR2 YYREEE (reference sequence). V was clipped by 1 base and J by 4 bases; unmatched bases: 6. The CDR3 here is CASSLKLAGVADTQYF. CDR3 DNA sequence: TGTGCCAGCAGCTTGAAGCTAGCGGGAGTAGCAGATACGCAGTATTTT.

The gene calls are TRBV30 and TRBJ1-2; D possibly corresponds to TRBD1 (5 bases). Germline V gene sequence: CDR1 GTSNPN, CDR2 SVGIG (reference sequence). CDR3 length: 11 residues. V lost 3 bases and J 8 bases, leaving 10 bases between the germline ends. The CDR3 sequence is CAWSLGEGYTF. As DNA, the CDR3 is TGTGCCTGGAGCCTAGGGGAAGGCTACACCTTC.

The chain links TRBV30 to TRBJ2-7, with D tentatively TRBD1 (5 bases). The CDR3 runs 13 residues. Germline CDR1 is GTSNPN and CDR2 is SVGIG (reference sequence). Trimming stripped 4 bases from V and 2 bases from J, with 12 bases between. The CDR3 sequence is CAWKQDRTYEQYF. As DNA, the CDR3 is TGTGCCTGGAAACAGGATAGAACCTACGAGCAGTACTTC.

This clone was recorded once. The rearrangement links TRBV6-5 to TRBJ2-3, with 9 positions matching TRBD2. CDR1 MNHEY and CDR2 SVGAGI come from the germline V gene. V was pared by 11 bases and J by 5 bases, with 14 bases of the junction left unmatched. The CDR3 sequence is 15 residues long. This chain's CDR3 is CAGRNAGGLGDTQYF. CDR3 bases: TGTGCCGGAAGGAATGCGGGAGGGTTGGGAGATACGCAGTATTTT.

The chain combines TRBV9 with TRBJ2-5; TRBD2 agrees at 7 bases. The J call is doubtful: the DNA matches TRBJ2-7 better. CDR1 is SGDLS, CDR2 YYNGEE, per germline. This CDR3 contains 14 residues. In DNA form, the CDR3 reads TGTGCCAGCAGCGTACTGGGGGGGGACCACGAGCAGTACTTC. It encodes CASSVLGGDHEQYF.

This chain uses TRBV2 with TRBJ1-1; D unclear. V lost 4 bases, J lost 7 bases, and 10 bases lay in between. This CDR3 has 12 amino acids. CDR1 and CDR2 from the germline V gene are SNHLY and FYNNEI. CDR3 region: CASSVEEVEAFF. CDR3 in DNA: TGTGCCAGCAGTGTAGAGGAAGTTGAAGCTTTCTTT.

The rearrangement uses TRBV5-4 and TRBJ2-1; D possibly corresponds to TRBD2 (5 bases). The germline V gene has CDR1 SGHNT and CDR2 YYREEE (reference sequence). The germline V and J ends were trimmed by 4 bases and 6 bases, with 11 bases remaining between them. The CDR3 is 13 residues long. CDR3 DNA: TGTGCCAGCAGCCTTGACTACGGCAATGAGCAGTTCTTC. Its translation: CASSLDYGNEQFF.